This T cell receptor (beta chain) comes out of a study of T cell changes during pregnancy in multiple sclerosis (dated by TCRdb to the late 2010s). As for the study more broadly: The study examined how the T cell repertoire changed over the course of pregnancy in women with multiple sclerosis.

Library construction relied on the immunoSEQ multiplex PCR assay. TCRdb limited this immuneACCESS table to in-frame rearrangements with V and J called. A share of clones is missing; checked studies link under half to unresolved V genes, and the rest is unexplained. The table for this sample lists tens of thousands of clones; 85% to 95% of them were counted only once. The ten largest clonotypes hold approximately 2.2% of the sample. Note on this clone: Its antigen is still unknown. Per-nucleotide qualities are absent, and no much larger clonotype sits a single base away.

CDR1 SGHTA and CDR2 FQGNSA are derived from the germline V gene. The CDR3 spans 14 residues, from the cysteine through the phenylalanine. Of all the DNA, just the CDR3 is kept, 42 bases in frame from base 1. V loses 0 bases, J loses 4 bases, and the germline ends lie 9 bases apart. The sequencing used peripheral blood, collected before pregnancy. The V and J genes are TRBV7-2 and TRBJ1-2; 5 matching bases give a weak D call of TRBD1. The clonotype was recovered from a female donor with multiple sclerosis, enrolled in a pregnancy study. The encoded CDR3 is CASSLAGGGYGYTF. At the DNA level, the sequence is TGTGCCAGCAGCTTAGCTGGGGGGGGCTATGGCTACACCTTC.